The 18 T cell receptor beta chains reported below all come from one sample, sequenced in a study of T cells in Graves' hyperthyroidism and ophthalmopathy. TCR beta CDR3 regions were amplified from RNA. TCR CDR3 regions were first amplified by RT-PCR with HTBI primers. Using its own MiXCR run on the multiplex PCR reads, TCRdb lists one record per CDR3 protein. Of around 690,000 distinct CDR3 sequences in the sample, approximately 15% were seen once. Sample: blood. These receptors were collected from a man in his fifties or sixties with Graves' hyperthyroidism.

In regard to this clonotype: The junction departs from germline at one end; a sequencing error may be responsible. The genes are TRBV2 and TRBJ2-7, with D perhaps matching TRBD2 (6 bases). Germline-derived CDR1 and CDR2 are SNHLY and FYNNEI. This CDR3 has 16 residues. The CDR3 here is CASSHTPGRNSYEQYF. CDR3 in DNA: TGCGCCAGCAGCCACACCCCGGGGAGGAACTCCTACGAGCAGTACTTC.

This clonotype occurred many times. The V gene is TRBV18, the J gene TRBJ1-1; 7 bases are a match to TRBD1. The V segment lost 8 bases and the J segment 4 bases; nucleotides outside the gene matches: 7. From germline, CDR1 is KGHSH and CDR2 LQKENI. There are 13 residues in the CDR3. As DNA, the CDR3 is TGTGCCAGCGGGGGAACAGGGGCCACTGAAGCTTTCTTT. Its translation is CASGGTGATEAFF.

In this sample, this clonotype turned up a few times. The V call is TRBV14, the J call TRBJ1-6; 7 nucleotides align to TRBD1. This CDR3 has 13 amino acids. CDR1 and CDR2 from the germline V gene are SGHDN and FVKESK. The junction had 3 bases not matched to a gene; V was cut back by 3 bases and J by 10 bases. The CDR3: CASSQDRTSPLHF. The CDR3 coding sequence is TGTGCCAGCAGCCAGGACAGGACATCACCCCTCCACTTT.

This clonotype was counted only a few times. This chain uses TRBV4-1 with TRBJ2-3; D perhaps matches TRBD2 (7 bases). The V gene's germline CDR1 is MGHRA and CDR2 YSYEKL. V was trimmed by 5 bases and J by 1 base, leaving 19 bases between them. The CDR3 covers 17 residues. The CDR3 bases are TGCGCCAGCAGCGCCCAGGGAGGCGGGGGCGGCACAGATACGCAGTATTTT. Its translation: CASSAQGGGGGTDTQYF.

The rearrangement links TRBV4-1 to TRBJ1-5; D is unclear. Per the germline V gene, CDR1 is MGHRA and CDR2 is YSYEKL. Trimming stripped 5 bases from V and 3 bases from J, with 11 bases between. CDR3 length equals 14 residues. CDR3 DNA sequence: TGCGCCAGCAGCACCGAGGCGGACAATCAGCCCCAGCATTTT. Its protein product is CASSTEADNQPQHF.

This clonotype has a count of ten or more. V is TRBV30 and J is TRBJ2-1; D is possibly TRBD1 (6 bases). This CDR3 contains 13 residues. The germline V gene has CDR1 GTSNPN and CDR2 SVGIG (reference sequence). Trimming left V 2 bases short and J 10 bases short, with 15 bases between. CDR3 amino acids: CAWSWTAWGEQFF. As DNA, the CDR3 is TGTGCCTGGAGTTGGACAGCCTGGGGCGAGCAGTTCTTC.

This clonotype was found a few times. This rearrangement joins TRBV29-1 to TRBJ1-2, with 7 bases that match TRBD1. V trimming: 6 bases; J trimming: 4 bases; junction bases outside the gene matches: 8. Germline V CDR1 and CDR2: SQVTM, ANQGSEA. This CDR3 has 13 amino acids. The CDR3, as DNA: TGCAGCGTGACAGGGATCGGTACCTATGGCTACACCTTC. This translates into CSVTGIGTYGYTF.

V and J are TRBV29-1 and TRBJ1-4; tentative D call: TRBD1 (5 bases). V was trimmed by 5 bases and J by 1 base, leaving 11 bases between them. Germline CDR1 is SQVTM and CDR2 is ANQGSEA. This CDR3 contains 14 residues. CDR3 coding DNA: TGCAGCGTTCCTGGGAGGGGAACTAATGAAAAACTGTTTTTT. Protein sequence: CSVPGRGTNEKLFF.

V and J are TRBV20-1 and TRBJ2-7; D is unresolved. Trimming took off 3 bases at V and 3 bases at J, with 6 bases between the two ends. Germline values: CDR1 DFQATT, CDR2 SNEGSKA (reference sequence). The CDR3 spans 11 residues. The CDR3 coding sequence is TGCAGTGCTAGGTGGGTCTACGAGCAGTACTTC. This translates into CSARWVYEQYF.

This clonotype appeared many times. In DNA, the CDR3 is TGTGCCTGGATTACTAAGAATTCACCCCTCCACTTT. Translated, it gives CAWITKNSPLHF. The V and J genes are TRBV30 and TRBJ1-6; D call uncertain. Per the germline V gene, CDR1 is GTSNPN and CDR2 is SVGIG (reference sequence). The germline V and J ends were trimmed by 4 bases and 7 bases, with 8 bases remaining between them. The CDR3 is made up of 12 amino acids.

This clonotype was counted at least ten times. The rearrangement uses TRBV5-8 and TRBJ2-5, with 8 nucleotides matching TRBD1. Germline lookup yields CDR1 SGHTS and CDR2 YDEGEE. V lost 3 bases and J lost 4; bases outside the gene matches: 8. The CDR3 loop spans 15 amino acids. This CDR3 reads CASSSAGRGRETQYF. As DNA, the CDR3 is TGTGCCAGCAGCTCCGCGGGCAGGGGGCGAGAGACCCAGTACTTC.

About this clonotype: This sequence may be a read error, since a much larger clone differs from it by one base. This chain connects TRBV11-3 to TRBJ2-1, with 16 bases identical to TRBD2. The germline V gene has CDR1 SGHNT and CDR2 YENEEA. There are 14 residues in the CDR3. V was clipped by 5 bases and J by 8 bases; unmatched bases: 0. In nucleotides, the CDR3 is TGTGCCAGCAGCGGGACTAGCGGGAGGGATGAGCAGTTCTTC. Translated: CASSGTSGRDEQFF.

This clonotype was found a few times. This chain links TRBV29-1 with TRBJ1-2, with a possible D match to TRBD1 (5 bases). CDR1 is SQVTM and CDR2 is ANQGSEA in the germline V gene. The V end lost 3 bases, the J end lost 4 bases, and 12 bases lay between the germline ends. The CDR3 spans 13 residues. The CDR3 DNA follows: TGCAGCGTTGAGACAGTGGGGTTCTATGGCTACACCTTC. It specifies CSVETVGFYGYTF.

The chain has TRBV6-5 and TRBJ2-1; the D is unclear. CDR1 MNHEY and CDR2 SVGAGI come from the germline V gene. This CDR3 is built from 13 residues. Trimming cost V 0 bases and J 4 bases, with 4 bases left between them. The CDR3 spells CASSYSKYNEQFF. DNA of the CDR3: TGTGCCAGCAGTTACTCGAAGTACAATGAGCAGTTCTTC.

This clonotype was counted a single time. The chain combines TRBV20-1 with TRBJ1-2; no clear D. Trimming removed 0 bases at V and 0 bases at J, with 11 bases between. The CDR3 length is 15 residues. Looked up from germline, CDR1 is DFQATT and CDR2 is SNEGSKA (reference sequence). In DNA, the CDR3 is TGCAGTGCTAGAGATTTACAACAAACTAACTATGGCTACACCTTC. It specifies CSARDLQQTNYGYTF.

This clonotype was picked up a small number of times. The rearrangement joins TRBV27 to TRBJ2-7, with no clear D. The CDR3 contains 14 residues. V was shortened by 6 bases and J by 3 bases, with 15 bases between the two germline ends. CDR1 and CDR2 from the germline V gene are MNHEY and SMNVEV (reference sequence). In DNA, the CDR3 is TGTGCCAGCAGACTCGACTCTAATATCTACGAGCAGTACTTC. It specifies CASRLDSNIYEQYF.

This clonotype was recorded many times. The rearrangement uses TRBV19 and TRBJ2-7; D remains unclear. Germline V lookup: CDR1 LNHDA, CDR2 SQIVND (reference sequence). The ends were cut back, 4 bases at V and 7 bases at J, with 20 bases in the middle. The CDR3 spans 15 residues. Here the CDR3 DNA reads TGTGCCAGTAGTACCAACCCGTCCCCCTTTTGGGAGCAGTACTTC. It is translated as CASSTNPSPFWEQYF.

This clonotype appeared a few times. The chain is built from TRBV6-5 and TRBJ2-5; TRBD2 aligns across 10 bases. CDR1 MNHEY and CDR2 SVGAGI come from the germline V gene. CDR3 length equals 15 residues. V trimming: 4 bases; J trimming: 5 bases; junction bases outside the gene matches: 7. The CDR3 protein is CASSSLAGVTETQYF. In DNA, the CDR3 is TGTGCCAGCAGTTCCCTAGCGGGAGTTACGGAGACCCAGTACTTC.